Each of the 5 T cell receptor beta chains below was sequenced from the same sample in a study of T-cell memory formation after mild COVID-19. One entry per CDR3 protein results from TCRdb running MiXCR on the 5' RACE reads. The data contain hundreds of thousands of distinct CDR3 sequences, more than 20% of them seen just once; the ten biggest clones take up around 20%. The source material was PBMCs or a T cell subset sorted from them (not recorded which). Receptor source: a man between 18 and 29 years old who had mild COVID-19 (a few samples of this study predate the infection). Cell type and time point are not known.

This clonotype was counted only a few times. CDR3 sequence: CASMPRGDTQYF. The CDR3 DNA follows: TGTGCCAGCATGCCGAGGGGAGATACGCAGTATTTT. V usage is TRBV7-9 and J usage is TRBJ2-3; D could derive from TRBD1 or TRBD2 (5 bases each). V was shortened by 7 bases and J by 5 bases, with 10 bases between the two germline ends. CDR1 is SEHNR and CDR2 is FQNEAQ in the germline V gene (reference sequence). The CDR3 spans 12 residues.

This chain joins TRBV7-2 and TRBJ2-3; 12 bases agree with TRBD2. Germline loops: CDR1 SGHTA, CDR2 FQGNSA. The CDR3 runs to 15 residues. J was trimmed by 4 bases and V by 5 bases; bases with no gene match: 4. The CDR3 DNA follows: TGTGCCAGCAGCCACCGGACTAGCGGGGCAGATACGCAGTATTTT. Translated: CASSHRTSGADTQYF.

This clonotype was recorded a few times. The chain joins TRBV29-1 to TRBJ2-1, with D perhaps matching TRBD2 (5 bases). Germline CDR1 reads SQVTM; CDR2 reads ANQGSEA. This CDR3 has 14 residues. Between the trimmed V and J ends, which lost 4 bases and 2 bases, there was a span of 12 bases. The DNA of the CDR3 is TGCAGCGTTGCTTCGCGGGCGGCCTACAATGAGCAGTTCTTC. This gives the protein CSVASRAAYNEQFF.

This clonotype has more than one count but fewer than ten. J is TRBJ1-4 and V is TRBV6-2 or TRBV6-3; D is ambiguous. This CDR3 region has 14 residues. The V end was cut by 7 bases, the J end by 6 bases, with 15 bases between. Germline V gene lookup returns CDR1 MNHEY and CDR2 SVGEGT. The CDR3 is CASNAGILYEKLFF. DNA of the CDR3: TGTGCCAGCAACGCCGGGATTCTTTATGAAAAACTGTTTTTT.

This clonotype came up a few times. This chain joins TRBV5-6 and TRBJ2-5, with TRBD2 matching over 12 bases. CDR1 is SGHDT, CDR2 YYEEEE, per germline. This CDR3 comprises 14 residues. Losses at the gene ends were 4 bases for V and 6 bases for J; bases not matched to a gene: 4. CDR3 sequence reads: CASSTLAGGQTQYF. CDR3 bases: TGTGCCAGCAGCACACTAGCGGGGGGCCAGACCCAGTACTTC.